This T cell receptor (beta chain) was recorded in a study of cytomegalovirus exposure and HLA in healthy donors. Germline V gene sequence: CDR1 SGHVS, CDR2 FNYEAQ. The CDR3 totals 14 residues. V shed 4 bases and J shed 5 bases, with 11 bases lying between them. Turning to this clone: Antigen unknown.

Study-wide findings and caveats: A later analysis revealed that TCR association rates differed between HLA loci, peaking at DRB1 and bottoming out at HLA-C. In vitro experiments confirmed that three CMV-associated chains were specific for CMV antigens. The only immune exposure information that was available was CMV serostatus. Roughly uniform sequencing depth across donors was assumed, possibly incorrectly.

The PCR had 60 Vbeta and 13 Jbeta primers. Sequencing was performed with immunoSEQ multiplex PCR; in TCRdb, only in-frame clones are kept and a portion is missing. Of around 150,000 clones listed, roughly 71% are singletons. This sequence was found in a woman in her 50s in good health and CMV-seropositive. The chain combines TRBV7-6 with TRBJ1-4, with no clear D. Input material: PBMCs. This CDR3 is CASSSPTLNEKLFF. DNA of the CDR3: TGTGCCAGCAGCTCCCCCACCCTAAATGAAAAACTGTTTTTT.